These 2 T cell receptor beta chains came from one sample sequenced in a study of OX40 agonist ivuxolimab in advanced cancers. The assay was immunoSEQ multiplex PCR, and TCRdb's table has in-frame clones only and misses some. This repertoire shows 75,000 to 95,000 clones, 75% to 90% found once; its top ten account for over 0.2%. Here the sequenced sample was CD4+ or CD8+ T cells sorted from blood, taken in a trial of the OX40 agonist ivuxolimab. Receptors originate from an adult with an advanced solid tumor such as melanoma, head and neck, liver or kidney cancer.

This CDR3 is CASSLRTIRITNEKLFF. In DNA form, the CDR3 reads TGTGCCAGCAGCTTGCGGACAATCCGGATCACTAATGAAAAACTGTTTTTT. The rearrangement uses TRBV5-6 and TRBJ1-4, with D perhaps matching TRBD1 (5 bases). CDR3 length: 17 amino acids. V lost 1 base to trimming and J lost 2 bases, with 15 bases between them. The germline gives CDR1 SGHDT, CDR2 YYEEEE.

The chain has TRBV4-1 and TRBJ1-3, with unresolved D. Germline loops: CDR1 MGHRA, CDR2 YSYEKL. V gave up 1 base and J gave up 6 bases, with 13 bases separating them. The CDR3 totals 15 residues. CDR3 DNA: TGCGCCAGCAGCCAAGGTCCATTCACGTCAAACACCATATATTTT. Translated, it gives CASSQGPFTSNTIYF.